This record looks at one TCR beta chain sequence and its context. Its antigen has not been determined. No qualities accompany the bases; no much larger clone lies one base away. One collaborating source in Seattle enrolled patients during active infection and followed them longitudinally through the course of disease. Each collaborating institution followed its own protocols to collect whole blood in K2EDTA tubes. For TCRbeta analysis, collaborators shipped samples as frozen whole blood, isolated PBMCs, or DNA extracted from either of those sample types. These data come from a study of blood T cell repertoires in COVID-19 (dated by TCRdb to 2018 to 2021). Study-wide context: The collaborator samples originated in the United States, Italy and Spain and spanned the acute and convalescent phases of COVID-19. The material from the prospective study consisted of cDNA or gDNA derived from T cells, B-cell-depleted T cells, or PBMCs. Where available, HLA class I and class II types were taken from metadata supplied by the sample provider and were not determined by assay-based typing. Deeply sampled blood TCRbeta repertoires from subjects exposed to, actively infected with, or recovered from COVID-19 were included in the dataset. The samples were drawn from two sources: the first 160 participants of the ongoing ImmuneRACE study, and fewer than 1,500 subjects contributed by 6 global collaborators. The repertoires were released in a freely available public database intended as a resource for research on the immune response to SARS-CoV-2. The sample metadata nearly always contained a de-identified subject ID, COVID-19 status, age in years and sex. Findings and caveats that apply to the study as a whole: The quantity of clinical and demographic metadata differed by source and by participant and was supplied without curation.

The germline V gene specifies MNHNS as CDR1 and SASEGT as CDR2. The CDR3 spans 17 residues, from the cysteine through the phenylalanine. Just the 51-base CDR3 DNA is kept, in frame starting at base 1. V lost 4 bases and J lost 1 base; the stretch between them is 17 bases long. TCRbeta CDR3 regions were amplified from genomic DNA using the immunoSEQ Assay, a bias-controlled multiplex PCR. As for the original processing: Within the assay, amplification of reference gene primers was used to estimate how many nucleated cells each sample contained. To quantify the absolute abundance of each unique TCRbeta CDR3 rearrangement, sequence reads were collapsed and filtered. Productive Simpson clonality was computed per sample as the square root of Simpson's diversity index over productive rearrangements. TCRdb retrieved this table from immuneACCESS and kept in-frame rearrangements only. Not all clones are present; in checked studies, unresolved V genes account for under half, and no reason is known for the remainder. V, J and clone size reflect that table, while D and trimming were determined from the DNA. Present in this sample are around 120,000 clones, around 90% of which were seen just once. The top ten clones comprise 4% to 5% of the sample.

The TCR comes from a man aged 60-69 years with COVID-19, enrolled during active disease. The sequencing input was peripheral blood. The chain is assembled from TRBV6-1 and TRBJ1-5, with the D gene too uncertain to name. CDR3 region: CASSVSPGGVSNQPQHF. The bases are TGTGCCAGCAGTGTCTCTCCGGGCGGGGTGAGCAATCAGCCCCAGCATTTT.